Detailed here is one T cell receptor beta chain. The sample comes from a study of blood T cell repertoires in COVID-19. Overall study: From T cells, B-cell-depleted T cells, or PBMCs came the material, which was cDNA or gDNA.

In Cohort 3, a recovered donor had either two negative PCRs, clearance, or symptom resolution. The CDR3 is 18 residues long. V was cut by 2 bases and J by 1 base, with 19 bases left in between. Looked up from germline, CDR1 is MGHRA and CDR2 is YSYEKL. Some clones are missing from TCRdb's copy, which holds only in-frame ones; the method was immunoSEQ multiplex PCR. The sample has just over 300,000 clones, 80% to 90% seen once. The clonotype originates from a young man who had recovered from COVID-19. The chain has TRBV4-1 and TRBJ2-3, with D possibly TRBD1 on 6 matching bases. Sequences were obtained from PBMCs or T cells enriched from blood (not recorded which). The CDR3 DNA follows: TGCGCCAGCAGCCAACGAACACTACAGGGCGTGGGCACAGATACGCAGTATTTT. It encodes CASSQRTLQGVGTDTQYF.